Described below is a single T cell receptor beta chain sequence and its context. The CDR3 extends over 12 amino acids. Per the germline V gene, CDR1 is SQVTM and CDR2 is ANQGSEA. After removal of 7 bases from V and 6 bases from J, the junction contained 6 bases not matched to a gene. This sample stems from a study of blood T cell repertoires in COVID-19. Study background: Donors in the United States, Italy and Spain gave samples during acute or convalescent COVID-19. The analysed material was cDNA or gDNA that came from T cells, B-cell-depleted T cells, or PBMCs.

As handled by the study authors: Using reference gene primer amplification, nucleated cell counts were estimated. Using immunoSEQ multiplex PCR, the repertoire was profiled, and TCRdb retains in-frame clones only, with some absent. The V and J calls and clone size were taken over from that table, and D and trimming were inferred from the DNA. Found here are approximately 90,000 clones, approximately 80% of them singletons; the top ten hold 11%. Sequencing used peripheral blood. The source is a man between 65 and 80 years old with acute or convalescent COVID-19. V is TRBV29-1 and J is TRBJ2-5; 9 bases are shared with TRBD2. DNA for the CDR3: TGCAGCGGGGGACTAGCTGTAAAGACCCAGTACTTC. Residues: CSGGLAVKTQYF. Filled out from reference TRBV29-1 and TRBJ2-5, the complete variable domain reads SAVISQKPSRDICQRGTSLTIQCQVDSQVTMMFWYRQQPGQSLTLIATANQGSEATYESGFVIDKFPISRPNLTFSTLTVSNMSPEDSSIYLCSGGLAVKTQYFGPGTRLLVL.